This T cell receptor (beta chain) stems from a study of shared clonotypes between healthy human individuals. Study-wide points: Relative to memory subsets, naive subsets generally showed larger estimated richness.

It was at deep level that the assay was run. The genomic DNA of each subset was split evenly across several immunoSEQ plates. Some clones are missing from TCRdb's copy, which holds only in-frame ones; the method was immunoSEQ multiplex PCR. Of around 1.9 million clones listed, over 85% were seen once; the top ten hold about 1.7%. The V and J ends lost 4 bases and 2 bases, in that order; junction bases with no gene match: 8. CDR1 is MDHEN, CDR2 SYDVKM, per germline. The CDR3 is 15 residues long. The naive CD8 population came from CD45RO-negative cells selected for CCR7, without terminally differentiated effector memory CD45RA+ cells. Concerning this clone: The antigen remains undetermined.

The sequence came from a man aged 18 to 35 in good health. Some clones in this sample may be carry-over from other donors' samples. The chain employs TRBV28 and TRBJ2-7; 7 nucleotides match TRBD1. The sequenced sample consisted of naive CD8+ T cells from PBMCs. CDR3 bases: TGTGCCAGCAGTTATACCCGGGACAGTCCCTACGAGCAGTACTTC. It encodes CASSYTRDSPYEQYF.